The sequence of this TCR beta chain was determined in a study of identifying expanded T cells in peripheral blood. Whole-study findings and limits: Clone count variance between roughly two-week samples rose with total template count.

Libraries were prepared by immunoSEQ multiplex PCR; TCRdb keeps only in-frame clonotypes and omits some of them. The repertoire holds about 78,000 clones, with approximately 84% as singletons. Germline CDR1 reads MGHRA; CDR2 reads YSYEKL. CDR3 size: 17 residues. V lost 2 bases to trimming and J lost 0 bases; unmatched junction nucleotides: 9. To note about this clone: Its specificity is unknown.

This receptor was taken from a person between 18 and 70 years old in good health. Sequencing input: blood. V usage is TRBV4-1 and J usage is TRBJ2-7, with 8 bases fitting TRBD2. CDR3 in DNA: TGCGCCAGCAGCCAATACGAGGGCGGGAGGAGCTCCTACGAGCAGTACTTC. Translated, it gives CASSQYEGGRSSYEQYF.